The present T cell receptor (beta chain) was sequenced within a study of blood T cell repertoires in COVID-19. Study-wide context: Sources were T cells, B-cell-depleted T cells, or PBMCs; the material itself was cDNA or gDNA.

The germline gives CDR1 MDHEN, CDR2 SYDVKM. Trimming stripped 3 bases from V and 0 bases from J, with 11 bases between. The length of the CDR3 is 15 residues. Authors' methods: Scientists estimated how many nucleated cells there were by amplifying reference gene primers. Some clones are missing from TCRdb's copy, which holds only in-frame ones; the method was immunoSEQ multiplex PCR. The V and J calls and clone size were taken over from that table, and D and trimming were inferred from the DNA. The table has some 50,000 clones, around 80% seen once. V usage is TRBV28 and J usage is TRBJ1-1; D is perhaps TRBD1 (6 bases). The receptor's source is a man aged 70-80 years with acute or convalescent COVID-19. What was sequenced was peripheral blood. Here the CDR3 DNA reads TGTGCCAGCAGTTTCCTGGACAGTTTGAACACTGAAGCTTTCTTT. It codes for CASSFLDSLNTEAFF.